The T cell receptor beta chain under discussion was sequenced for a study of shared clonotypes between healthy human individuals. CDR3 length: 14 amino acids. The V and J ends lost 1 base and 4 bases respectively, with 12 bases between them. The V gene's germline CDR1 is SGHDT and CDR2 YYEEEE. For sorted subsets, 150 to 200 ng DNA per replicate equaled about 27,000 T cell genomes. Produced via immunoSEQ multiplex PCR; TCRdb's table is partial and in-frame only. This sample has about 2 million clones, with just under 95% found just once. Positive CCR7 selection of CD45RO-negative cells yielded the naive CD8 cells, and terminally differentiated effector memory CD45RA+ cells were excluded.

Sequencing was carried out using naive CD8+ T cells sorted from blood. The chain employs TRBV5-6 and TRBJ2-7; no definite D call. This TCR came from a man aged 18 to 35 in good health. The CDR3 region has the DNA TGTGCCAGCAGCTTGAGTAACAGAGTTTACGAGCAGTACTTC. As protein: CASSLSNRVYEQYF.